This TCR beta chain is drawn from a study of naive and memory T cell subsets (dated 2017 in TCRdb). Study-wide context: The study applied an open-source, UMI-based TCR alpha and beta sequencing pipeline to sorted naive and memory peripheral blood T cell subsets. Complete agreement was observed between the functional CMV T cell responses and the IgG serology results. RNA was DNase-treated and reverse transcribed with TCR constant-region primers, mostly using SuperScript III. The study at large found these results: Each clonotype was defined as a single alpha or beta chain sequence rather than as a paired alpha/beta receptor. A power law was followed by TCR abundance, with an exponent that differed between naive and memory subsets but was consistent across the three individuals. In both CD4 and CD8 cells, a rise in Gini index and a fall in Shannon and inverse Simpson diversity were observed from naive through CM, EM and EMRA. After error correction, only a single occurrence was seen for over 90% of naive TCR sequences, so much steeper abundance distributions were produced than in memory subsets. The repertoire findings for the naive and memory subsets could not be validated, as no ground truth was available. RNA-based TCR counts may be affected by expression changes linked to T cell activation and differentiation.

From the second PCR step onward, the TCR alpha chain libraries and the TCR beta chain libraries were amplified separately. To determine each donor's CMV status, fresh PBMCs were stimulated overnight with CMV viral lysate, and IFNgamma production from CD4+ T cells was then assessed. CD4 T cells were positively selected using Miltenyi beads, after which CD8 T cells were positively selected from the CD4-negative fraction. After staining for CD3, CD4, CD8, CD45RA, CD27 and a live/dead dye, cells were sorted on a BD Aria II into four subsets based on CD45RA and CD27. A few healthy volunteers provided blood, and the blood of each volunteer was split into CD4 and CD8 T cells and then into four differentiation subsets. Around 110 ml of peripheral blood was collected from each donor, and PBMC were isolated by Ficoll-Paque PLUS density-gradient centrifugation. The sorted cells were lysed in RLT buffer, after which RNA was extracted using a Qiagen RNeasy kit and kept at -80 degrees C.

Between the V and J ends, shortened by 5 bases and 6 bases respectively, the junction contains 8 bases. Via the germline V gene, CDR1 is SGHVS and CDR2 FNYEAQ. Spanning cysteine to phenylalanine, the CDR3 consists of 12 amino acids. Here the CDR3 DNA is all that survives: 36 bases in frame from base 1. Library creation used UMI-ligation and nested PCR. To cover both TRBC1 and TRBC2, the beta constant-region primer consisted of an equimolar mix of two oligonucleotides. A single-stranded oligonucleotide containing the SP2 primer and a 12-nucleotide UMI was joined to the 3' end of the cDNA by T4 RNA ligase 1. Four rounds of PCR, combining the SP2 primer with nested alpha and beta constant-region primers, were used to amplify the ligated cDNA. Incubation of the ligation reaction was carried out at 16 degrees C for about 18-24 hours. PCR2 was typically performed as a SYBR Green qPCR and was stopped at a predetermined threshold so that over-amplification was prevented. Apart from the first purification, every purification step used Agencourt AMPure XP magnetic beads. Library quantification was done by Qubit, followed by a TapeStation check on which the main peak was expected at around 650 bp. Pooled libraries were sequenced on an Illumina MiSeq using v2 2x251 paired-end kits, and typically roughly 0.85-2.2 million reads were obtained per sample. Libraries were pooled at approximately 3.6 nM per sample, and about 4.5-7.5% PhiX was added to improve cluster recognition. The paper's processing steps were these. Decombinator assigned V and J genes to Demultiplexor-processed FASTQ reads by tag matching, allowing a single base-pair mismatch. By using UMIs, Collapsinator corrected both sequencing errors and the frequency errors caused by PCR heterogeneity. TCRs were translated and CDR3s were extracted from the conserved cysteine to the FGXG phenylalanine by CDR3Translator, with non-productive sequences being flagged. Gini, Shannon entropy and inverse Simpson indices were calculated on repertoires subsampled to equal numbers of UMI-defined TCRs. Within the linear range, a power law was fitted by maximum likelihood to the distributions of clonotype abundance. When run on a single naive CD8 sample, MIGEC and the pipeline yielded similar UMI counts, similar unique TCR numbers and similar clonal distributions. Repertoires were searched for 7,000 to 7,500 CMV-associated CDR3 sequences compiled from VDJdb and a published dataset. The raw public data were reprocessed by TCRdb itself: fastp quality trimming at Q25, MiXCR clonotype calling, in-frame beta chains only. For every CDR3 protein sequence, its rows merge into one entry that carries the most common genes and DNA. TCRdb's processing, not the authors' own work, is the source of the V and J calls. This sample comprises tens of thousands of distinct CDR3 sequences, more than 9.5% of them detected only once. The top ten clonotypes cover around 18% of the sample.

This clonotype was seen ten or more times. What this receptor recognizes is not known. No base quality values were provided; no much bigger clone lies one nucleotide off. The sample was central memory CD8+ T cells from blood. Taken with the paper, the label for cell subset or site translates to: central memory, CD45RA- CD27+. This TCR came from a human donor in good health. The chain uses TRBV7-6 and TRBJ2-1; no D gene can be assigned with confidence. The base sequence is TGTGCCAGCAGCATGGGGATCAATGAGCAGTTCTTC. This encodes CASSMGINEQFF.